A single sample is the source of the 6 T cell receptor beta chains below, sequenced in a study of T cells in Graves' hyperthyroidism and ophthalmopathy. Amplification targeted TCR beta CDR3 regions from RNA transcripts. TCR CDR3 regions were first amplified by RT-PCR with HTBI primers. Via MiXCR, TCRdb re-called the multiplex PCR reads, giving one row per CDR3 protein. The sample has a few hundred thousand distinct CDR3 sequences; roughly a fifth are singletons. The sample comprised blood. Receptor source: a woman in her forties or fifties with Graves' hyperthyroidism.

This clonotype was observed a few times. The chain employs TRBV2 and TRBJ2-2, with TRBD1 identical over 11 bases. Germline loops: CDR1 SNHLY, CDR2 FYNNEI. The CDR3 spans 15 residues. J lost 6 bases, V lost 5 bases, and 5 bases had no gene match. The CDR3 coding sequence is TGTGCCAGCAGTCGGACAGGGGGCGCTTCCGGGGAGCTGTTTTTT. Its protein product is CASSRTGGASGELFF.

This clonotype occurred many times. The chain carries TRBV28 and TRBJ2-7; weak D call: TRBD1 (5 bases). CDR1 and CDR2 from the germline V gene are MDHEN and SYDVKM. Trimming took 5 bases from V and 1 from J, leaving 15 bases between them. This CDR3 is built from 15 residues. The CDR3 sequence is CASSTPRQSSYEQYF. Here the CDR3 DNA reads TGTGCCAGCAGTACCCCCAGACAGAGTTCCTACGAGCAGTACTTC. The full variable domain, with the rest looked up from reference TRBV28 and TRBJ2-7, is DVKVTQSSRYLVKRTGEKVFLECVQDMDHENMFWYRQDPGLGLRLIYFSYDVKMKEKGDIPEGYSVSREKKERFSLILESASTNQTSMYLCASSTPRQSSYEQYFGPGTRLTVT.

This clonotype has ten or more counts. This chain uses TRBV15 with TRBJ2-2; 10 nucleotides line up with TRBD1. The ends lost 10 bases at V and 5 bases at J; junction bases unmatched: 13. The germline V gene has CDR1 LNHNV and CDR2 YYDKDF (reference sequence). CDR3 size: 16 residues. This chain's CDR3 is CAIRQGARFTTGELFF. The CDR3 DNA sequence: TGTGCCATAAGACAGGGGGCGAGATTTACAACCGGGGAGCTGTTTTTT.

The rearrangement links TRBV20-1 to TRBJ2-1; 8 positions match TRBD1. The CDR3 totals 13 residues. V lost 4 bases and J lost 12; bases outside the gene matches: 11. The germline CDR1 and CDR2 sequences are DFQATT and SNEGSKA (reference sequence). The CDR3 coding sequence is TGCAGTGCTATAAAGAAGGTCGGGACAGGGCAGTTCTTC. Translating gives CSAIKKVGTGQFF.

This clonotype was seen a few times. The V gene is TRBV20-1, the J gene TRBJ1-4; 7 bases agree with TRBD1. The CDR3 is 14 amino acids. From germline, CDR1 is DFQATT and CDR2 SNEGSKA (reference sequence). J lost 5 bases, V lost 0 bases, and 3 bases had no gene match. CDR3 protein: CSAREGDRNEKLFF. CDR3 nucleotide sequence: TGCAGTGCTAGAGAGGGGGACAGAAATGAAAAACTGTTTTTT.

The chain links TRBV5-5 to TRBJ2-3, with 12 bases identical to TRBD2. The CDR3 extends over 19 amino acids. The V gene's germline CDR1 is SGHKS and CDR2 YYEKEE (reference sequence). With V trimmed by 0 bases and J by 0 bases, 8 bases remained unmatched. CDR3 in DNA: TGTGCCAGCAGCTTGGAGGGACTAGCGGGCTACGCTAGCACAGATACGCAGTATTTT. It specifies CASSLEGLAGYASTDTQYF. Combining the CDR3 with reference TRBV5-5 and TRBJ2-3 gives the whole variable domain DAGVTQSPTHLIKTRGQQVTLRCSPISGHKSVSWYQQVLGQGPQFIFQYYEKEERGRGNFPDRFSARQFPNYSSELNVNALLLGDSALYLCASSLEGLAGYASTDTQYFGPGTRLTVL.